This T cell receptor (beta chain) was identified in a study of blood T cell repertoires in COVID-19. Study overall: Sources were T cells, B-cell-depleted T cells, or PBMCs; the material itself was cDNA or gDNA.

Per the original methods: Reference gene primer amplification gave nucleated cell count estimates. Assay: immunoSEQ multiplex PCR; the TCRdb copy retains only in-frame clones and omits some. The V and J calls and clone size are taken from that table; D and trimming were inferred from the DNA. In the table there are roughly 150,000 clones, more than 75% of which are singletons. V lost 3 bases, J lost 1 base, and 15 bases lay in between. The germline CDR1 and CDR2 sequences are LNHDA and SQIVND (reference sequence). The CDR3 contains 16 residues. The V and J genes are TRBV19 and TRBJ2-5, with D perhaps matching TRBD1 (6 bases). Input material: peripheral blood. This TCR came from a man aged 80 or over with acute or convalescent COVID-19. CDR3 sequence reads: CASSIFPGQSQETQYF. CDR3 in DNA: TGTGCCAGTAGTATTTTCCCAGGACAGTCCCAAGAGACCCAGTACTTC.